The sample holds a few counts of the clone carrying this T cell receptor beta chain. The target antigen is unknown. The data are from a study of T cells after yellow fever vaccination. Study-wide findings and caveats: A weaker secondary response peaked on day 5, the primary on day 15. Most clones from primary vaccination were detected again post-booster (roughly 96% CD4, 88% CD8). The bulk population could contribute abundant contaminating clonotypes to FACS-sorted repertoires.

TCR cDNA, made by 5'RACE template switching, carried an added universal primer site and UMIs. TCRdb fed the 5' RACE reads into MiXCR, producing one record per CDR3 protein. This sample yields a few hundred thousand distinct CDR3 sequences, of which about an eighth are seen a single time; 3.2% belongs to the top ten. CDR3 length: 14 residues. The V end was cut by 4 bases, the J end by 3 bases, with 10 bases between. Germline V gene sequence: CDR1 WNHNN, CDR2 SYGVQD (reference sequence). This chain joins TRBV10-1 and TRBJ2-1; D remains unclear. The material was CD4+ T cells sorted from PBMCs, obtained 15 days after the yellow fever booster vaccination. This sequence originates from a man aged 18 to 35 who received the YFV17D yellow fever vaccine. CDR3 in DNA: TGCGCCAGCAGTGCTACCCCGGACTACAATGAGCAGTTCTTC. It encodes CASSATPDYNEQFF.